A single sample is the source of the 13 T cell receptor beta chains below, sequenced in a study of T cell repertoires in cytomegalovirus infection. TCRdb re-derived calls from the reads in MiXCR, one entry per CDR3 protein. This table has around 450,000 distinct CDR3 sequences, 11% appearing once. The sequenced sample consisted of PBMCs. These TCRs come from a human donor in good health (CMV status not recorded). Some clones in this sample may be carry-over from other donors' samples.

This clonotype was seen at least ten times. This chain links TRBV7-2 with TRBJ1-6, with no clear D. Germline-derived CDR1 and CDR2 are SGHTA and FQGNSA. Trimming removed 3 bases from V and 8 bases from J, with 14 bases in between. The CDR3 has 15 amino acids. In DNA, the CDR3 is TGTGCCAGCAGCTTTGATCGTCCGGGCCATTCACCCCTCCACTTT. Translated: CASSFDRPGHSPLHF.

The table lists this clonotype with many counts. The V call is TRBV28, the J call TRBJ2-1; 9 bases align to TRBD1. V lost 10 bases, J lost 7 bases, and 17 bases stayed unmatched. The CDR3 contains 16 residues. Germline V gene lookup returns CDR1 MDHEN and CDR2 SYDVKM. CDR3 amino acids: CAISLQGARSMNEQFF. The CDR3 coding sequence is TGTGCCATTTCTCTACAGGGGGCGCGGAGTATGAATGAGCAGTTCTTC. The entire variable domain, with the rest obtained from reference TRBV28 and TRBJ2-1, is as follows: DVKVTQSSRYLVKRTGEKVFLECVQDMDHENMFWYRQDPGLGLRLIYFSYDVKMKEKGDIPEGYSVSREKKERFSLILESASTNQTSMYLCAISLQGARSMNEQFFGPGTRLTVL.

This clonotype was counted ten times or more. The chain has TRBV7-3 and TRBJ2-5; TRBD2 might be the D (5 bases). Germline CDR1 reads SGHTA; CDR2 reads FQGTGA. The CDR3 runs to 13 residues. The V gene lost 5 bases and the J gene lost 3 bases, with 10 bases spanning the gap. The CDR3 sequence: CASSLGMEETQYF. CDR3 bases: TGTGCCAGCAGCCTCGGGATGGAAGAGACCCAGTACTTC. Based on the CDR3 plus reference TRBV7-3 and TRBJ2-5, the full variable domain is GAGVSQTPSNKVTEKGKYVELRCDPISGHTALYWYRQSLGQGPEFLIYFQGTGAADDSGLPNDRFFAVRPEGSVSTLKIQRTERGDSAVYLCASSLGMEETQYFGPGTRLLVL.

This clonotype was found many times. The chain has TRBV5-6 and TRBJ2-1; D is undetermined. Germline CDR1 SGHDT, CDR2 YYEEEE. Trimming took off 1 base at V and 6 bases at J, with 8 bases between the two ends. The length of the CDR3 is 13 residues. In DNA, the CDR3 is TGTGCCAGCAGCTTGCGGGCCATCAATGAGCAGTTCTTC. Translation gives CASSLRAINEQFF.

At least ten counts were recorded for this clonotype. The rearrangement uses TRBV7-3 and TRBJ1-6; D uncertain. V lost 6 bases and J lost 4, with 13 bases in between. Germline V CDR1 and CDR2: SGHTA, FQGTGA. CDR3 size: 15 residues. The CDR3 is CASSLEGAYNSPLHF. In nucleotides, the CDR3 is TGTGCCAGCAGTTTAGAAGGAGCATATAATTCACCCCTCCACTTT.

This clonotype has ten or more counts. The V call is TRBV20-1, the J call TRBJ2-1; TRBD2 aligns across 7 bases. Germline lookup yields CDR1 DFQATT and CDR2 SNEGSKA (reference sequence). This CDR3 is 14 amino acids long. J was trimmed by 7 bases and V by 0 bases; bases with no gene match: 6. CDR3 region: CSAREGGGLNEQFF. The CDR3 nucleotides are TGCAGTGCTAGAGAGGGGGGGGGATTGAATGAGCAGTTCTTC.

The chain couples TRBV29-1 to TRBJ2-2; no reliable D call. The CDR3 contains 13 residues. Germline values: CDR1 SQVTM, CDR2 ANQGSEA. Trimming left V 5 bases short and J 1 base short, with 8 bases between. CDR3 region: CSVMGLNTGELFF. The CDR3 coding sequence is TGCAGCGTTATGGGATTGAACACCGGGGAGCTGTTTTTT.

The gene calls are TRBV27 and TRBJ1-2, with D unclear. Trimming shortened V by 5 bases and J by 5 bases, and 9 bases separated the two germline ends. Germline V gene sequence: CDR1 MNHEY, CDR2 SMNVEV (reference sequence). The CDR3 has 12 amino acids. Here the CDR3 DNA reads TGTGCCAGCAGTCCCGGGTGGTATGGCTACACCTTC. It encodes CASSPGWYGYTF.

The V gene is TRBV5-5, the J gene TRBJ2-7; tentatively, D is TRBD2 (5 bases). This CDR3 contains 16 residues. V dropped 4 bases and J dropped 6 bases, with 23 bases sitting between them. Per the germline V gene, CDR1 is SGHKS and CDR2 is YYEKEE (reference sequence). The CDR3 reads CASSQTLGRRASEQYF. The CDR3 DNA reads TGTGCCAGCAGCCAAACTCTAGGGAGAAGGGCGAGCGAGCAGTACTTC.

This clonotype has only a few counts. V is TRBV11-3 and J is TRBJ2-1; D remains ambiguous. V lost 4 bases and J 4 bases, leaving 8 bases between the germline ends. CDR3 length: 13 residues. Germline V CDR1 and CDR2: SGHNT, YENEEA. The DNA of the CDR3 is TGTGCCAGCAGCTCCCCGACATACAATGAGCAGTTCTTC. This sequence encodes CASSSPTYNEQFF. Full variable domain (remainder filled in from reference TRBV11-3 and TRBJ2-1): EAGVVQSPRYKIIEKKQPVAFWCNPISGHNTLYWYLQNLGQGPELLIRYENEEAVDDSQLPKDRFSAERLKGVDSTLKIQPAELGDSAVYLCASSSPTYNEQFFGPGTRLTVL.

V usage is TRBV27 and J usage is TRBJ1-3, with 10 nucleotides matching TRBD1. V lost 8 bases, J lost 4 bases, and 8 bases stayed unmatched. The germline V gene has CDR1 MNHEY and CDR2 SMNVEV (reference sequence). This CDR3 spans 15 amino acids. As DNA, the CDR3 is TGTGCCAGCGGCCGGGACAGGGGTTTAGGAAACACCATATATTTT. This gives the protein CASGRDRGLGNTIYF.

This clonotype has at least ten counts. The V call is TRBV15, the J call TRBJ2-1; D not certain. Germline V lookup: CDR1 LNHNV, CDR2 YYDKDF (reference sequence). This CDR3 comprises 13 residues. Deletions cut 3 bases from V and 4 bases from J, with 7 bases between. This CDR3 reads CATSRTQYNEQFF. The CDR3 nucleotides are TGTGCCACCAGCAGGACACAATACAATGAGCAGTTCTTC.

The CDR3 DNA sequence: TGTGCCAGCACGGGGGAATATGGCTACACCTTC. Amino acid sequence: CASTGEYGYTF. The chain employs TRBV2 and TRBJ1-2, with a weak D call TRBD1 (5 bases). V lost 7 bases and J 5 bases, leaving 8 bases between the germline ends. The germline V gene has CDR1 SNHLY and CDR2 FYNNEI. The CDR3 is 11 amino acids.